The entry below gives a single T cell receptor (beta chain) sequence along with its context. Its antigen is not known. This record comes from a study of beta chain features in type 1 diabetes. Broader study findings: Within each of all four CD4+ subsets, Type 1 diabetes patients had TCRB CDR3s that were moderately but significantly shorter. Patients with type 1 diabetes showed fewer VDJ junction insertions and more deletions.

Sorting with CD45RO/CCR7/CD25/CD127/CD95/CD27 yielded naive, central memory, regulatory and stem-like memory CD4+ cells. The entirety of the isolated RNA underwent reverse transcription, so expressed TCRB transcripts were sequenced. Sequencing of naive, central memory and regulatory T cell samples gave an average of roughly 3.4 million reads. Sequencing used immunoSEQ multiplex PCR; TCRdb keeps in-frame clones, though not all of them. Here the sample spans over 500,000 clones, 15% to 17% being singletons. The CDR3 has 14 amino acids. V lost 2 bases and J 2 bases, leaving 7 bases between the germline ends. In germline, CDR1 is MNHEY, CDR2 SVGAGI.

The chain joins TRBV6-5 to TRBJ1-3; D is perhaps TRBD1 (6 bases). This receptor was taken from a man between 18 and 29 years old in good health. The sequencing sample was made of naive CD4+ T cells from blood. DNA of the CDR3: TGTGCCAGCAGTTACGGGGGCGCTGGAAACACCATATATTTT. Translating it yields CASSYGGAGNTIYF.